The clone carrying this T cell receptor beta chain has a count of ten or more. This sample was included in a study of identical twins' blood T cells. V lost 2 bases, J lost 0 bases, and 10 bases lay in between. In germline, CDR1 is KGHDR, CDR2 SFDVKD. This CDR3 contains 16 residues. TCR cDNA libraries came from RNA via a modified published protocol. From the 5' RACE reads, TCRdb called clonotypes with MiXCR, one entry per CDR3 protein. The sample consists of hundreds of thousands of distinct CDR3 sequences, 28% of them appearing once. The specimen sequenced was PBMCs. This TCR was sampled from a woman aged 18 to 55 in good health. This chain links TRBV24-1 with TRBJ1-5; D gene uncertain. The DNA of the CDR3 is TGTGCCACCAGTGATTCCGACGAGGGTAGCAATCAGCCCCAGCATTTT. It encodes CATSDSDEGSNQPQHF.